This T cell receptor (beta chain) stems from a study of Tregs in tolerant kidney transplant recipients. The assay was immunoSEQ multiplex PCR, and TCRdb's table has in-frame clones only and misses some. The data show 85,000 to 95,000 clones, with approximately 92% seen just once and roughly 5% held by the top ten. Unstimulated Tregs (CD4+CD25+CD127-) and CD4+CD25- non-Tregs were sorted from PBMCs. From germline, CDR1 is SGHRS and CDR2 YFSETQ. The CDR3 has 16 residues. V lost 0 bases, J lost 6 bases, and 2 bases stayed unmatched. Study conclusions and caveats: This study did not directly address biological reproducibility.

Worth noting for this clone: Its antigen is undetermined.

The sequencing sample was made of CD8+ T cells from blood. This chain links TRBV5-1 with TRBJ2-2; 13 positions match TRBD2. This receptor was obtained from a human donor in good health. The CDR3, as DNA: TGCGCCAGCAGCTTGGGGACTAGCGGGAGTTCCGGGGAGCTGTTTTTT. Protein sequence: CASSLGTSGSSGELFF.